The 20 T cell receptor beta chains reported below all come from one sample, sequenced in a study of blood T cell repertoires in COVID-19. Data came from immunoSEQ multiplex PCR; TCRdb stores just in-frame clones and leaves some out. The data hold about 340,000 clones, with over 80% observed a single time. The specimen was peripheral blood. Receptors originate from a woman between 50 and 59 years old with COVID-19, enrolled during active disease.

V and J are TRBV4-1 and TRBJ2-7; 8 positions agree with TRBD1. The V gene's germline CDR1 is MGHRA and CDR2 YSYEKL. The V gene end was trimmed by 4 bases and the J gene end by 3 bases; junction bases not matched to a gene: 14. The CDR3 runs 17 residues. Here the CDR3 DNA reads TGCGCCAGCAGCCCTGGCTCTGTCCCGGGACAGGTCTACGAGCAGTACTTC. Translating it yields CASSPGSVPGQVYEQYF.

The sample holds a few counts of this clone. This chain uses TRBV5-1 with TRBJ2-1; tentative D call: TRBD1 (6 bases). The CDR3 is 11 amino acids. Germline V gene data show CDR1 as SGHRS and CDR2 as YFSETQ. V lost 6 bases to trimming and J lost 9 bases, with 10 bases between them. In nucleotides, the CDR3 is TGCGCCAGCACTCCAGGGGTTGAGCAGTTCTTC. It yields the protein CASTPGVEQFF.

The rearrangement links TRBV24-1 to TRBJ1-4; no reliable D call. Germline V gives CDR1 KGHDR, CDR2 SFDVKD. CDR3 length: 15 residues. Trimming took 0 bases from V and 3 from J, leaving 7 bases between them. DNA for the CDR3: TGTGCCACCAGTGATTTGACAGATCCTAATGAAAAACTGTTTTTT. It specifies CATSDLTDPNEKLFF.

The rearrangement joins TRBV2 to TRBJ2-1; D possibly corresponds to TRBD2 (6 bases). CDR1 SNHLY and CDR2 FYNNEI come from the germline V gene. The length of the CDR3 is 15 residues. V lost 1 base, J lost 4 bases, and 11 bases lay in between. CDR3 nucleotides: TGTGCCAGCAGTGAAGAGGCTAGCGCTTACAATGAGCAGTTCTTC. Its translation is CASSEEASAYNEQFF.

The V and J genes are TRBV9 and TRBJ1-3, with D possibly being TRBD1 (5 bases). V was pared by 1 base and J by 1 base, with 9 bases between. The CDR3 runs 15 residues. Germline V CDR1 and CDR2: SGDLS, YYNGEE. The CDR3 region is CASSVREGSGNTIYF. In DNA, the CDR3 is TGTGCCAGCAGCGTAAGGGAGGGGTCTGGAAACACCATATATTTT. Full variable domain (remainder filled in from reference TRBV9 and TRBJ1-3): DSGVTQTPKHLITATGQRVTLRCSPRSGDLSVYWYQQSLDQGLQFLIQYYNGEERAKGNILERFSAQQFPDLHSELNLSSLELGDSALYFCASSVREGSGNTIYFGEGSWLTVV.

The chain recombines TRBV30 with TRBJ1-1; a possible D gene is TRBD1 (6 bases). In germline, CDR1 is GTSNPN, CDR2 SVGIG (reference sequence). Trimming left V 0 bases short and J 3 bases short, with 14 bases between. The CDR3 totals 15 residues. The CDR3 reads CAWSVQGTGDTEAFF. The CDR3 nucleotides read TGTGCCTGGAGTGTACAGGGAACAGGAGACACTGAAGCTTTCTTT.

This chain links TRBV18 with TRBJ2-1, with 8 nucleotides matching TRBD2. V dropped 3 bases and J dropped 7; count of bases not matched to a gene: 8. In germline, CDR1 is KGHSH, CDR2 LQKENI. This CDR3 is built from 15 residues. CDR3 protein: CASSPPGLVENEQFF. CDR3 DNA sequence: TGTGCCAGCTCACCGCCGGGACTAGTGGAAAATGAGCAGTTCTTC.

This CDR3 reads CASSLEVWRGLNEQYF. The CDR3 bases are TGCGCCAGCAGCTTGGAGGTATGGAGGGGGCTCAACGAGCAGTACTTC. The chain links TRBV5-1 to TRBJ2-7; tentatively, D is TRBD1 (7 bases). V was cut by 0 bases and J by 5 bases, with 18 bases left in between. This CDR3 contains 16 residues. Germline V gene sequence: CDR1 SGHRS, CDR2 YFSETQ. Complete variable domain (other parts from reference TRBV5-1 and TRBJ2-7): KAGVTQTPRYLIKTRGQQVTLSCSPISGHRSVSWYQQTPGQGLQFLFEYFSETQRNKGNFPGRFSGRQFSNSRSEMNVSTLELGDSALYLCASSLEVWRGLNEQYFGPGTRLTVT.

CDR3 in amino acids: CASSSEADSYEQYF. The CDR3, as DNA: TGTGCCAGCAGCTCGGAGGCAGATTCCTACGAGCAGTACTTC. The rearrangement uses TRBV21-1 and TRBJ2-7; TRBD2 reflects the table's D call only, with no check against the DNA. TRBV21-1 is a pseudogene segment. This CDR3 comprises 14 residues.

The CDR3 loop reads CASSLGLAGDTGELFF. The CDR3 nucleotides are TGTGCCAGCAGCTTGGGACTAGCGGGAGATACCGGGGAGCTGTTTTTT. The rearrangement uses TRBV7-6 and TRBJ2-2, with 14 bases lining up with TRBD2. The CDR3 loop spans 16 amino acids. Germline lookup yields CDR1 SGHVS and CDR2 FNYEAQ. V gave up 3 bases and J gave up 5 bases; unmatched junction bases: 2.

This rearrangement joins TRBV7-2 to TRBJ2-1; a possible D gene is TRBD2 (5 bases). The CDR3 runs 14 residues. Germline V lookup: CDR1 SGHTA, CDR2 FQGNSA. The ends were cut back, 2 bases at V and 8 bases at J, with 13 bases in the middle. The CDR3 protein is CASSLNRGEYEQFF. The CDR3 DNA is TGTGCCAGCAGCTTAAACCGGGGTGAGTATGAGCAGTTCTTC. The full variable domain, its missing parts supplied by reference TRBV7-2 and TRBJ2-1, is GAGVSQSPSNKVTEKGKDVELRCDPISGHTALYWYRQSLGQGLEFLIYFQGNSAPDKSGLPSDRFSAERTGGSVSTLTIQRTQQEDSAVYLCASSLNRGEYEQFFGPGTRLTVL.

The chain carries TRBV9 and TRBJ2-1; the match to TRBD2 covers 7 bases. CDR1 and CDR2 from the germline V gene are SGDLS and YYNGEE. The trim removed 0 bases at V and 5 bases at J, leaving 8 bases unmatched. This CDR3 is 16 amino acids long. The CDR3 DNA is TGTGCCAGCAGCGTAGCCCCACAGCGGGGCAACAATGAGCAGTTCTTC. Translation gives CASSVAPQRGNNEQFF.

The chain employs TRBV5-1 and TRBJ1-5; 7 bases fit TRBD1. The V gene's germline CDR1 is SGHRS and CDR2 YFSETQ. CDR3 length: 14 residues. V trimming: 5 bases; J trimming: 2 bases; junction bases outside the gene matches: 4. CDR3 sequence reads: CASRDGTGNQPQHF. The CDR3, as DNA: TGCGCCAGCAGGGACGGGACAGGCAATCAGCCCCAGCATTTT.

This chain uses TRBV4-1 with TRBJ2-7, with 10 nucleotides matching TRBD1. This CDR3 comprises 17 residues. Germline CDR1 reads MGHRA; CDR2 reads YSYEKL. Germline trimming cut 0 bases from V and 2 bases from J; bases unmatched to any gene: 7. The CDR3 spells CASSQDLGQGVAYEQYF. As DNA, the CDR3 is TGCGCCAGCAGCCAAGATTTAGGACAGGGGGTTGCCTACGAGCAGTACTTC.

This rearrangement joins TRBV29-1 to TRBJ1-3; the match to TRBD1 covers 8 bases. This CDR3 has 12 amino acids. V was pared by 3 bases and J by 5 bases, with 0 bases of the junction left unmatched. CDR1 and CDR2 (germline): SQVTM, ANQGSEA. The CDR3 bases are TGCAGCGTTGACAGGGGGCGAAACACCATATATTTT. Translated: CSVDRGRNTIYF.

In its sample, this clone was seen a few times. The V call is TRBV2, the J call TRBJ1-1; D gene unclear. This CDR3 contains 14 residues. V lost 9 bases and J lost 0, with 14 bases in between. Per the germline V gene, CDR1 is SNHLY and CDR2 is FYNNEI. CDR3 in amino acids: CASRTLFVNTEAFF. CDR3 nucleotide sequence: TGTGCCAGTCGAACACTATTTGTGAACACTGAAGCTTTCTTT.

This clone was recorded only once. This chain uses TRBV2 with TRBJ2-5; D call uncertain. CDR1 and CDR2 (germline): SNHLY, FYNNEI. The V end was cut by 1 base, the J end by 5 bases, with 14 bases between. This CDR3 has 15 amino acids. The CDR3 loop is CASSEEVEVLETQYF. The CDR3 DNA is TGTGCCAGCAGTGAAGAGGTTGAGGTTTTGGAGACCCAGTACTTC.

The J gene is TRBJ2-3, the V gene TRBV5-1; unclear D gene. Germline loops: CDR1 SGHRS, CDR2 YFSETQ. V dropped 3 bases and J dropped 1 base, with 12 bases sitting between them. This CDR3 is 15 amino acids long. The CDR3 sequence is CASSSPSVGTDTQYF. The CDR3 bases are TGCGCCAGCAGCTCCCCCTCGGTAGGCACAGATACGCAGTATTTT.

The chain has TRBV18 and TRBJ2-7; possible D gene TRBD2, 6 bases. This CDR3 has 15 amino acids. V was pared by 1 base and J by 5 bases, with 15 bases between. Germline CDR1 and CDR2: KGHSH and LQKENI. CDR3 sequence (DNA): TGTGCCAGCTCACCACAGGGGACTCCAGGCCACGAGCAGTACTTC. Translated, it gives CASSPQGTPGHEQYF.

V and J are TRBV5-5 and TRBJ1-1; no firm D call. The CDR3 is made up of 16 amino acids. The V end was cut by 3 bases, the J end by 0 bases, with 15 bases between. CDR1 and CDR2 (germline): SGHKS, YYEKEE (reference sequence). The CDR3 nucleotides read TGTGCCAGCAGCTCCCCGAGGTCGCCTTTGAACACTGAAGCTTTCTTT. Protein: CASSSPRSPLNTEAFF.